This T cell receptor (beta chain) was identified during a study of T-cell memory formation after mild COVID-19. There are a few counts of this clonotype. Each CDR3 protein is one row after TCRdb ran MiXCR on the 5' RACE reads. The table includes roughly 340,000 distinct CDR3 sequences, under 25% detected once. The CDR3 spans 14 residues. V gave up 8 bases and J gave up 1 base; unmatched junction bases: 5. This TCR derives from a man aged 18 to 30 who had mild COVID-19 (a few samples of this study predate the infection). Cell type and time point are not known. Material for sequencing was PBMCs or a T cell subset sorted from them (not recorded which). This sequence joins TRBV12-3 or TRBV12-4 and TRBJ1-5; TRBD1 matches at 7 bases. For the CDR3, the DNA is TGTGCCAGCGTAAAGACAGGGAGCAATCAGCCCCAGCATTTT. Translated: CASVKTGSNQPQHF.